This T cell receptor beta chain emerged from a study of blood T cell repertoires in COVID-19. The V end lost 1 base, the J end lost 3 bases, and 9 bases lay between the germline ends. The CDR3 covers 15 residues. The germline V gene has CDR1 MGHRA and CDR2 YSYEKL. Clones were read by immunoSEQ multiplex PCR, and TCRdb kept only the in-frame ones, dropping some. The sample lists 200,000 to 300,000 clones; around 84% were seen once. V and J are TRBV4-1 and TRBJ1-4; D unclear. The sequence was collected from a woman aged 40 to 50 who had recovered from COVID-19. The source material was peripheral blood. CDR3 DNA sequence: TGCGCCAGCAGCCAAGTCGGGGTGTCTAATGAAAAACTGTTTTTT. Translation gives CASSQVGVSNEKLFF.